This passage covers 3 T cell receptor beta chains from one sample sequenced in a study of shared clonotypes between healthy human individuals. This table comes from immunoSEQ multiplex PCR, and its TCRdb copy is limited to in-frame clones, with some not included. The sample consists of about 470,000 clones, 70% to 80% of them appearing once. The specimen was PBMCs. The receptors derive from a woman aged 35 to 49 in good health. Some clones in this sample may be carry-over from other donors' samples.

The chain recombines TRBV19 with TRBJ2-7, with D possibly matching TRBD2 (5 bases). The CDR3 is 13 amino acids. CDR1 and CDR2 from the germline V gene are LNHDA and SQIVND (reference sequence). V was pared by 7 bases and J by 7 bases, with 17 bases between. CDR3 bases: TGTGCCAGTATGGGCGGGCCCTTACAAGAGCAGTACTTC. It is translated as CASMGGPLQEQYF.

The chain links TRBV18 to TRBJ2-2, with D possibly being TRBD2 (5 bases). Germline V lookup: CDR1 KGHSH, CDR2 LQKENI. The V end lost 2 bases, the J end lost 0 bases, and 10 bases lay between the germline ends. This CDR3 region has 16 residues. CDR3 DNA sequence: TGTGCCAGCTCACCAACGAGAGGGACGAACACCGGGGAGCTGTTTTTT. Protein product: CASSPTRGTNTGELFF.

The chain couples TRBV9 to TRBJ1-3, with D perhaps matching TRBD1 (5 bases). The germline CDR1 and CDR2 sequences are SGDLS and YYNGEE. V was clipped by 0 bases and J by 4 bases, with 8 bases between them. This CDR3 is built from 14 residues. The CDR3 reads CASSVEQVGNTIYF. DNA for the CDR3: TGTGCCAGCAGCGTAGAACAGGTGGGAAACACCATATATTTT.